The 13 T cell receptor beta chains listed next were all sequenced from one sample in a study of identical twins. MiXCR, run by TCRdb on the 5' RACE reads, gives a single entry per CDR3 protein. Of 500,000 or so distinct CDR3 sequences listed, roughly a fifth are singletons. The sample also formed part of further work on T cells expressing NK-cell markers.

Sequenced sample: CD4+ T cells sorted from blood. Receptors were obtained from a woman between 18 and 30 years old in good health.

The chain carries TRBV10-3 and TRBJ2-2; D not certain. Per germline, CDR1 ENHRY and CDR2 SYGVKD. The CDR3 consists of 14 residues. V shed 8 bases and J shed 3 bases, with 13 bases lying between them. The CDR3 DNA reads TGTGCCATCGCGTGGTCGGATTACACCGGGGAGCTGTTTTTT. Translation: CAIAWSDYTGELFF.

Concerning this clonotype: A much more abundant neighbour one base away suggests this may be a read error. This chain links TRBV29-1 with TRBJ2-7, with a tentative D call TRBD1 (5 bases). The V gene's germline CDR1 is SQVTM and CDR2 ANQGSEA. The CDR3 length is 12 residues. CDR3 sequence: CSAVQGNYGQYF. CDR3 DNA: TGCAGCGCCGTCCAGGGAAACTACGGGCAGTACTTC.

J is TRBJ2-3 and V is TRBV20-1, with no clear D. Trimming shortened V by 5 bases and J by 14 bases, and 20 bases separated the two germline ends. The germline gives CDR1 DFQATT, CDR2 SNEGSKA (reference sequence). CDR3 length: 12 residues. Here the CDR3 reads CSALRKEYARYF. The CDR3 DNA reads as TGCAGTGCTCTACGGAAAGAATATGCGCGGTATTTT.

The rearrangement joins TRBV6-1 to TRBJ2-7; weak D call: TRBD2 (6 bases). Germline V gives CDR1 MNHNS, CDR2 SASEGT. V was pared by 6 bases and J by 0 bases, with 12 bases between. CDR3 length equals 14 residues. The CDR3 bases are TGTGCCAGCAGGATGGGACTTTCCTCCTACGAGCAGTACTTC. Amino acid sequence: CASRMGLSSYEQYF.

This clonotype was seen only a few times. The gene calls are TRBV29-1 and TRBJ2-1; 7 bases are a match to TRBD2. The J segment lost 4 bases and the V segment lost 4 bases, leaving 7 bases of the junction unmatched. Germline V CDR1 and CDR2: SQVTM, ANQGSEA. The CDR3 is made up of 14 amino acids. This chain's CDR3 is CSVARAGAYNEQFF. The CDR3 bases are TGCAGCGTTGCCAGGGCGGGAGCTTACAATGAGCAGTTCTTC.

The chain is built from TRBV3-1 and TRBJ2-5; maybe TRBD1 (5 bases). With 4 bases removed from V and 5 bases from J, the gap between germline ends came to 17 bases. Germline V gives CDR1 LGHDT, CDR2 YNNKEL (reference sequence). The CDR3 spans 15 residues. The CDR3 loop reads CASSPTPIGDETQYF. CDR3 sequence (DNA): TGTGCCAGCAGCCCGACCCCGATAGGGGATGAGACCCAGTACTTC.

This chain uses TRBV11-2 with TRBJ2-2; D uncertain. The CDR3 is 17 residues long. Germline V lookup: CDR1 SGHAT, CDR2 FQNNGV. With 0 bases removed from V and 0 bases from J, the gap between germline ends came to 11 bases. The chain's CDR3 is CASSLEFTTPNTGELFF. CDR3 nucleotide sequence: TGTGCCAGCAGCTTAGAGTTTACAACACCGAACACCGGGGAGCTGTTTTTT.

V and J are TRBV20-1 and TRBJ2-1; D perhaps matches TRBD2 (5 bases). The CDR3 is 15 residues long. Germline CDR1 and CDR2: DFQATT and SNEGSKA (reference sequence). V shed 1 base and J shed 1 base, with 11 bases lying between them. CDR3 sequence reads: CSARVPRTSYNEQFF. The DNA of the CDR3 is TGCAGTGCTAGAGTACCGAGGACTTCCTACAATGAGCAGTTCTTC.

This clonotype has more than one count but fewer than ten. V gene TRBV20-1 combines with J gene TRBJ2-7; TRBD1 matches at 10 bases. This CDR3 is 16 amino acids long. Germline CDR1 DFQATT, CDR2 SNEGSKA (reference sequence). Trimming removed 1 base from V and 2 bases from J; junction bases left unmatched: 8. The CDR3 DNA is TGCAGTGCTAGAGGACAGGGGGCGAAGGATGCCTACGAGCAGTACTTC. It yields the protein CSARGQGAKDAYEQYF.

There are a few counts of this clonotype. This chain links TRBV7-9 with TRBJ2-7; D is ambiguous. V lost 0 bases, J lost 4 bases, and 13 bases lay in between. Germline CDR1 reads SEHNR; CDR2 reads FQNEAQ (reference sequence). This CDR3 has 15 amino acids. The CDR3 spells CASSLAGPGRYEQYF. CDR3 bases: TGTGCCAGCAGCTTAGCCGGACCCGGAAGGTACGAGCAGTACTTC. Full variable domain (missing parts from reference TRBV7-9 and TRBJ2-7): DTGVSQNPRHKITKRGQNVTFRCDPISEHNRLYWYRQTLGQGPEFLTYFQNEAQLEKSRLLSDRFSAERPKGSFSTLEIQRTEQGDSAMYLCASSLAGPGRYEQYFGPGTRLTVT.

This clonotype has more than one count but fewer than ten. The chain links TRBV7-9 to TRBJ2-3; TRBD2 agrees at 10 bases. The length of the CDR3 is 15 residues. Germline CDR1 reads SEHNR; CDR2 reads FQNEAQ (reference sequence). Trimming took 1 base from V and 8 from J; bases not matched to a gene: 6. The CDR3 loop reads CASSLGAGGPGTQYF. CDR3 nucleotides: TGTGCCAGCAGCTTAGGAGCGGGAGGGCCCGGTACGCAGTATTTT. The full variable domain, in which reference TRBV7-9 and TRBJ2-3 provide the parts outside the CDR3, is DTGVSQNPRHKITKRGQNVTFRCDPISEHNRLYWYRQTLGQGPEFLTYFQNEAQLEKSRLLSDRFSAERPKGSFSTLEIQRTEQGDSAMYLCASSLGAGGPGTQYFGPGTRLTVL.

V usage is TRBV7-2 and J usage is TRBJ1-1; D perhaps matches TRBD1 (6 bases). This CDR3 comprises 15 residues. V was clipped by 5 bases and J by 6 bases, with 19 bases between them. Germline values: CDR1 SGHTA, CDR2 FQGNSA. The CDR3 region is CASSKRGGSAAEAFF. CDR3 bases: TGTGCCAGCAGCAAACGAGGGGGGTCCGCGGCTGAAGCTTTCTTT.

The chain joins TRBV20-1 to TRBJ2-1; the D is unclear. Germline-derived CDR1 and CDR2 are DFQATT and SNEGSKA (reference sequence). The CDR3 length is 11 residues. Trimming removed 6 bases from V and 8 bases from J, with 11 bases in between. Here the CDR3 reads CSAKIGYEQFF. The CDR3 DNA reads as TGCAGTGCCAAAATTGGCTATGAGCAGTTCTTC.